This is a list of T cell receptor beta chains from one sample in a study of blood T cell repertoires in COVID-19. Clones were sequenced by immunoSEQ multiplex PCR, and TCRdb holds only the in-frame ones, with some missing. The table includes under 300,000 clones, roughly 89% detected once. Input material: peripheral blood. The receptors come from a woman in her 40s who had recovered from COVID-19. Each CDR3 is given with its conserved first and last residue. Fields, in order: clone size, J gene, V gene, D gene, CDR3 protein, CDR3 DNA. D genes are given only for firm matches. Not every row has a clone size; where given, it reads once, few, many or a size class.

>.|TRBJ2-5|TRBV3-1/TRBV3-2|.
CASSQPGETQYF
TGTGCCAGCAGCCAGCCCGGGGAGACCCAGTACTTC
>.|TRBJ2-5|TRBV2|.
CATGGDSQETQYF
TGTGCCACCGGAGGGGACAGCCAAGAGACCCAGTACTTC
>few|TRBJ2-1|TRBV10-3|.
CAITKDSVGEQFF
TGTGCCATCACCAAGGACTCGGTAGGTGAGCAGTTCTTC
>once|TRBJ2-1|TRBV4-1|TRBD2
CASSQDASGLPYNEQFF
TGCGCCAGCAGCCAAGATGCTAGCGGGCTTCCCTACAATGAGCAGTTCTTC
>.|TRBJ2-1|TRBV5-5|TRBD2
CASSSRLAGANEQFF
TGTGCCAGCAGCTCCCGACTAGCGGGAGCCAATGAGCAGTTCTTC
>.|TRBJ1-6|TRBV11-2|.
CASSFTPGGDSPLHF
TGTGCCAGCAGCTTTACACCTGGAGGGGATTCACCCCTCCACTTT
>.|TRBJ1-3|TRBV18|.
CASSDQETGSGNTIYF
TGTGCCAGCTCTGACCAAGAGACAGGCTCTGGAAACACCATATATTTT
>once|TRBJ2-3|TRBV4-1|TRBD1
CASSRWTGGTDTQYF
TGCGCCAGCAGCCGATGGACAGGGGGCACAGATACGCAGTATTTT
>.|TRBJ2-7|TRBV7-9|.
CASSLARDEQYF
TGTGCCAGCAGCTTAGCGAGGGACGAGCAGTACTTC
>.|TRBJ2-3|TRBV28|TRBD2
CASSFNLLAGGTLGFTDTQYF
TGTGCCAGCAGTTTCAACCTACTAGCGGGAGGGACTTTGGGGTTCACAGATACGCAGTATTTT
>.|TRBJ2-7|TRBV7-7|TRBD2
CASSPKVAGGPREQYF
TGTGCTAGCAGCCCCAAGGTAGCGGGAGGGCCCCGCGAGCAGTACTTC